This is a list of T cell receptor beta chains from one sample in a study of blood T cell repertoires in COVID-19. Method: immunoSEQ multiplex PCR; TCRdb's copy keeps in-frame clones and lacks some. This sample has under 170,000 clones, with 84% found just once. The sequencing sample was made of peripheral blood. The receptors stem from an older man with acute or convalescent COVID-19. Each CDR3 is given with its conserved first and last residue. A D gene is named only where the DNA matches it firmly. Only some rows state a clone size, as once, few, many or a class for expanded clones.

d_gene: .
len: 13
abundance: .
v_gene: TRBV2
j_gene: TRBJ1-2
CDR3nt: TGTGCCAGCAGTGGCCAGGGGAACTATGGCTACACCTTC
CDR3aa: CASSGQGNYGYTF

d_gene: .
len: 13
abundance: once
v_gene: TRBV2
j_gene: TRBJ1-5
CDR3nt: TGTGCCAGCAGTGAGTGGGGGGAGAGGCCCCAGCATTTT
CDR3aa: CASSEWGERPQHF

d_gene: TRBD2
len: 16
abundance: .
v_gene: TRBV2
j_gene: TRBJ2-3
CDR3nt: TGTGCCAGCAGTGGGTTGACTAGCGGGAGCTCAGATACGCAGTATTTT
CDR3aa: CASSGLTSGSSDTQYF

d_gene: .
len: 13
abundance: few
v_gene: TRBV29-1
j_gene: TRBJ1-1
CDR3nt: TGCAGCGTTGAAGATCACCCCGGGGCTGAAGCTTTCTTT
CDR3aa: CSVEDHPGAEAFF

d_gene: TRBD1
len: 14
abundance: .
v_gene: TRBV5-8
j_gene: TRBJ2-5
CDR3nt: TGTGCCAGCAGCTTGTTTGGGACAGAAGAGACCCAGTACTTC
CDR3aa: CASSLFGTEETQYF

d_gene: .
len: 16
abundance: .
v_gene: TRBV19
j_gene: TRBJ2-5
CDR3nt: TGTGCCAGTAGTATCGGGCAGGGAATAACTCAAGAGACCCAGTACTTC
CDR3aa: CASSIGQGITQETQYF

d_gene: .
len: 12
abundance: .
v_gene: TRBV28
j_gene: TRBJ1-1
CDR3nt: TGTGCCAGTTTCGGAGCGAACACTGAAGCTTTCTTT
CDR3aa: CASFGANTEAFF

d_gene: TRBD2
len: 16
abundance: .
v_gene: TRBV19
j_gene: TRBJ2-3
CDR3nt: TGTGCCAGTGGACATGGGACTAGCGGGAGCACAGATACGCAGTATTTT
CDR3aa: CASGHGTSGSTDTQYF

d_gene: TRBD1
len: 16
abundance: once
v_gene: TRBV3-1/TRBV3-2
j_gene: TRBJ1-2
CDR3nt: TGTGCCAGCAGCCCGGTAATTTACACAGGGGAAGGAGGCTACACCTTC
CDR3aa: CASSPVIYTGEGGYTF

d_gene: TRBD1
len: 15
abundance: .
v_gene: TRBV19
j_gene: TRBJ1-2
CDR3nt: TGTGCCAGTAGTATAGGGACAGGGAGCCGCTATGGCTACACCTTC
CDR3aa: CASSIGTGSRYGYTF

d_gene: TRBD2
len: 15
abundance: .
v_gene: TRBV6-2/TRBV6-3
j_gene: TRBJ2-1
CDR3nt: TGTGCCAGCAGTAGAGGGACTAGCGGGAACAATGAGCAGTTCTTC
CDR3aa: CASSRGTSGNNEQFF

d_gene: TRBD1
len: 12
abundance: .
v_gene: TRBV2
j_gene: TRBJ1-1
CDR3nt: TGTGCCAGCACTGACGACAGGGTGAACGCTTTCTTT
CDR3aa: CASTDDRVNAFF

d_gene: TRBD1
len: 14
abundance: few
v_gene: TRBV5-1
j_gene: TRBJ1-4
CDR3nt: TGCGCCAGCAGCTTCGACAGGGGAAGAGAAAAACTGTTTTTT
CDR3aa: CASSFDRGREKLFF

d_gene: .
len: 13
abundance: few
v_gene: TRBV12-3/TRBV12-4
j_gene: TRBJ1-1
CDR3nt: TGTGCCAGCAGTTTGGAGGTGAACACTGAAGCTTTCTTT
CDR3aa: CASSLEVNTEAFF

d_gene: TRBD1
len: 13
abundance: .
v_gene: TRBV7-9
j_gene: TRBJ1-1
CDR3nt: TGTGCCAGCAGCTTAGTTGACGGGACAGGCACTTTCTTT
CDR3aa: CASSLVDGTGTFF

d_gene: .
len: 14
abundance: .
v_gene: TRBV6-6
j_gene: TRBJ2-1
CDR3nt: TGTGCCAGCAGAGAGGGCCTCTCCTACAATGAGCAGTTCTTC
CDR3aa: CASREGLSYNEQFF

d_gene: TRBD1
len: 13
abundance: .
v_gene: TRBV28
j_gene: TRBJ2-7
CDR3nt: TGTGCCAGCAGGGAACAGGGGGCCTACGAGCAGTACTTC
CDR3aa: CASREQGAYEQYF

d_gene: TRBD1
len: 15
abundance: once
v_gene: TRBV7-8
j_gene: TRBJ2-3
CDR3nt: TGTGCCAGCTGTCGGGAGACAGGGGGCATCGATACGCAGTATTTT
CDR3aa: CASCRETGGIDTQYF

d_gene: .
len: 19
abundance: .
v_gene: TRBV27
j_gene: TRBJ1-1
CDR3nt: TGTGCCAGCAGTTTTAAAGGGTCGGGGCGGGGGACCCTGAACACTGAAGCTTTCTTT
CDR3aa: CASSFKGSGRGTLNTEAFF

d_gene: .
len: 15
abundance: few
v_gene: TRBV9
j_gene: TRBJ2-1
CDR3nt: TGTGCCAGCAGCGCCCGCTCGAACCGGGACTCCACTCAATTCTTC
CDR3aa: CASSARSNRDSTQFF

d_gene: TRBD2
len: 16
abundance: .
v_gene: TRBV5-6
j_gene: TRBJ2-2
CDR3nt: TGTGCCAGCAGCTTCAGCGGGGGGGCCGGGGCCGGGGAGCTGTTTTTT
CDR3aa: CASSFSGGAGAGELFF

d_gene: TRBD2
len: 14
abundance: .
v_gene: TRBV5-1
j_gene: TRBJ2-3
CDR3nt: TGCGCCAGCAGCCGAAGCGGGGGAGGAGATACGCAGTATTTT
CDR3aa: CASSRSGGGDTQYF

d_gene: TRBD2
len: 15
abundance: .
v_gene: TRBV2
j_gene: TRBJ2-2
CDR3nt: TGTGCCACCCAAGAGCGACTAGCGGGGACCGGGGAGCTGTTTTTT
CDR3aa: CATQERLAGTGELFF

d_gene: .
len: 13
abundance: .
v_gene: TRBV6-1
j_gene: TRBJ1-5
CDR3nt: TGTGCCAGCAGTGAAGAAGGTGGGCGGGCCCAGCATTTT
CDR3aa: CASSEEGGRAQHF

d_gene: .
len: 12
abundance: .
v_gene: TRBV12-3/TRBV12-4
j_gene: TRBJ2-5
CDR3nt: TGTGCCAGCAGTTTTGACTGGGAGACCCAGTACTTC
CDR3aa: CASSFDWETQYF